One T cell receptor beta chain is described in this entry. As yet, its antigen is unknown. Samples were taken at baseline and on day 1 of cycles 4 and 7. The data are from a study of OX40 agonist ivuxolimab in advanced cancers. Across the whole study: Participants averaged approximately 60 years of age (range about 23 to 80) and were roughly 80% male. Study findings and constraints: In general, CD8+ T cells held more expanded clones than CD4+ did, on average. Some nonresponders additionally presented with little normalized T-cell clonal expansion.

Clones were sequenced by immunoSEQ multiplex PCR, and TCRdb holds only the in-frame ones, with some missing. This sample has 55,000 or so clones, with approximately 84% found just once. CDR1 SGHAT and CDR2 FQNNGV come from the germline V gene. The CDR3 extends over 14 amino acids. V lost 3 bases and J lost 4; bases outside the gene matches: 3. The material sequenced was CD4+ or CD8+ T cells sorted from blood, taken in a trial of the OX40 agonist ivuxolimab. This chain connects TRBV11-2 to TRBJ2-7, with 10 bases fitting TRBD2. The clonotype was recovered from an adult with an advanced solid tumor such as melanoma, head and neck, liver or kidney cancer. The CDR3, as DNA: TGTGCCAGCAGCTTGGCTAGCGGGAGTTACGAGCAGTACTTC. It encodes CASSLASGSYEQYF. The complete variable domain, with remaining parts taken from reference TRBV11-2 and TRBJ2-7, reads EAGVAQSPRYKIIEKRQSVAFWCNPISGHATLYWYQQILGQGPKLLIQFQNNGVVDDSQLPKDRFSAERLKGVDSTLKIQPAKLEDSAVYLCASSLASGSYEQYFGPGTRLTVT.